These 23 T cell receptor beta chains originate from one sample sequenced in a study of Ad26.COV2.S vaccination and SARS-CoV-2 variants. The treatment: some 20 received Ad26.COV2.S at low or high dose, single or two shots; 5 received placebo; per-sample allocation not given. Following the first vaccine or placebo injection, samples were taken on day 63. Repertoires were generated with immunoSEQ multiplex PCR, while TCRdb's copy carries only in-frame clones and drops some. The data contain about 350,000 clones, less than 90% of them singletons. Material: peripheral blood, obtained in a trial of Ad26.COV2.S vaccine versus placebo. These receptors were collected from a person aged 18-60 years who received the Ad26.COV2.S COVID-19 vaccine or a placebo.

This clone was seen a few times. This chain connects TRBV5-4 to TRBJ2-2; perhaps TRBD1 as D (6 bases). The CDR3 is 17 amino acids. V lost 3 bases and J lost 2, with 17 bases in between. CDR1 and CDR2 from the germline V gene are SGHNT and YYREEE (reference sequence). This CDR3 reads CASSWSQGQSNTGELFF. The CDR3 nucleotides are TGTGCCAGCAGCTGGTCCCAGGGACAATCAAACACCGGGGAGCTGTTTTTT.

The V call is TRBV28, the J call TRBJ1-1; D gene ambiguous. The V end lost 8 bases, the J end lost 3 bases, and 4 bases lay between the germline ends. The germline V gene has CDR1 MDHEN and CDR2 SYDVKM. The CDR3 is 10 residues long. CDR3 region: CASADTEAFF. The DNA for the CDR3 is TGTGCCAGCGCGGACACTGAAGCTTTCTTT.

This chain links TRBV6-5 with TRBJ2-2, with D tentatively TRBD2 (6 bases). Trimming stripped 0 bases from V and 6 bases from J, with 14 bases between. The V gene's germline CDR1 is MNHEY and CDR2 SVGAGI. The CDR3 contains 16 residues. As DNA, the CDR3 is TGTGCCAGCAGTTACTCGGGGCGGGGTTCGCCCGGGGAGCTGTTTTTT. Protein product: CASSYSGRGSPGELFF.

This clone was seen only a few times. CDR3 loop: CSVMYRETQFF. CDR3 nucleotide sequence: TGCAGCGTTATGTACAGGGAGACGCAGTTCTTC. The chain joins TRBV29-1 to TRBJ2-1; D perhaps matches TRBD1 (6 bases). The CDR3 runs to 11 residues. V shed 5 bases and J shed 12 bases, with 14 bases lying between them. Germline CDR1 SQVTM, CDR2 ANQGSEA.

The CDR3 sequence: CASSQGRGPREKLFF. The CDR3 coding sequence is TGTGCCAGCAGTCAGGGGCGGGGCCCTCGTGAAAAACTGTTTTTT. The chain uses TRBV28 and TRBJ1-4; weak D call: TRBD1 (6 bases). Trimming pared 5 bases from V and 7 bases from J, leaving 17 bases between. This CDR3 comprises 15 residues. Germline V CDR1 and CDR2: MDHEN, SYDVKM.

This chain's CDR3 is CASSLHLPRYEQYF. The CDR3 bases are TGTGCCAGCAGCTTACACCTCCCACGGTACGAGCAGTACTTC. V usage is TRBV5-8 and J usage is TRBJ2-7; D not certain. The length of the CDR3 is 14 residues. From germline, CDR1 is SGHTS and CDR2 YDEGEE. Trimming removed 2 bases at V and 4 bases at J, with 13 bases between.

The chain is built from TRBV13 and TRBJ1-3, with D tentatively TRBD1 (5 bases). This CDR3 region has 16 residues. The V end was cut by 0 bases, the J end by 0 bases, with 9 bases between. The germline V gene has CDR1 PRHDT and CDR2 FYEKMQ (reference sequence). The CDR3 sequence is CASSLGGGSSGNTIYF. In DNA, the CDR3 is TGTGCCAGCAGCTTAGGCGGGGGGAGCTCTGGAAACACCATATATTTT.

DNA of the CDR3: TGCGCCAGCAGCCAAGAACAGCCATACGAGCAGTACTTC. Translating gives CASSQEQPYEQYF. The rearrangement uses TRBV4-1 and TRBJ2-7, with D unresolved. V was clipped by 0 bases and J by 4 bases, with 7 bases between them. The CDR3 extends over 13 amino acids. Germline V gives CDR1 MGHRA, CDR2 YSYEKL.

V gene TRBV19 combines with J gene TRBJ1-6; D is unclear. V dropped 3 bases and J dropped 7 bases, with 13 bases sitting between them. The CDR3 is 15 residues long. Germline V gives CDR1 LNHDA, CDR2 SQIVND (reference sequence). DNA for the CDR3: TGTGCCAGTAGTATTGGTCCAGATCGAAATTCACCCCTCCACTTT. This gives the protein CASSIGPDRNSPLHF.

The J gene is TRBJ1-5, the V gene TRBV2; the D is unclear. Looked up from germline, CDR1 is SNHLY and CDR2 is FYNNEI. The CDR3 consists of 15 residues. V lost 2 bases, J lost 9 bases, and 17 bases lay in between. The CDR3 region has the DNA TGTGCCAGCAGTGAAAAGAGCACAACTCTGCGGCCCCAGCATTTT. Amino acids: CASSEKSTTLRPQHF.

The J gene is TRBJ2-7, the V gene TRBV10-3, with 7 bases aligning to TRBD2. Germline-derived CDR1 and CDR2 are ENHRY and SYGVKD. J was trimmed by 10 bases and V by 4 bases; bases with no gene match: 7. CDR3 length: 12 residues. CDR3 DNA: TGTGCCATCAGTGGGTCTCTAGCGGTTCAGTACTTC. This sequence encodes CAISGSLAVQYF.

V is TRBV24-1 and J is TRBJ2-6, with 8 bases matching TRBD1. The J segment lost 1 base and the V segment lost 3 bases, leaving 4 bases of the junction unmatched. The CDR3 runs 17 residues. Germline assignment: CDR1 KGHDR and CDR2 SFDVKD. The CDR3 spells CATSDHHRGSGANVLTF. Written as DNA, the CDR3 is TGTGCCACCAGTGATCACCACAGGGGGTCTGGGGCCAACGTCCTGACTTTC.

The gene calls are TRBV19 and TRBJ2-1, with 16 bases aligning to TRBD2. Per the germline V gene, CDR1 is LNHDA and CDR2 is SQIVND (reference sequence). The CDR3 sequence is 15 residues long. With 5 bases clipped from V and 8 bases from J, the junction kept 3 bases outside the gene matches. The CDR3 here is CASSPGLAGGYEQFF. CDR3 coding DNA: TGTGCCAGTAGTCCGGGACTAGCGGGGGGGTATGAGCAGTTCTTC.

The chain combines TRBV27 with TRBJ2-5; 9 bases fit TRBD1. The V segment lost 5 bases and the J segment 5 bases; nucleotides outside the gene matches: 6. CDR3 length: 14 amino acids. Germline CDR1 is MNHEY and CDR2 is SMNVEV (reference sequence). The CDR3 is CASSDHRGRETQYF. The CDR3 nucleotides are TGTGCCAGCAGTGACCACAGGGGGCGGGAGACCCAGTACTTC.

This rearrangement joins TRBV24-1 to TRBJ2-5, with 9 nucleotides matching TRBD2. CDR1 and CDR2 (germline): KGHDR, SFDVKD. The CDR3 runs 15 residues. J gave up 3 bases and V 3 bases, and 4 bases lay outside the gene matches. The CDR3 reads CATSDAAGGEETQYF. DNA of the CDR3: TGTGCCACCAGTGATGCCGCGGGAGGGGAAGAGACCCAGTACTTC.

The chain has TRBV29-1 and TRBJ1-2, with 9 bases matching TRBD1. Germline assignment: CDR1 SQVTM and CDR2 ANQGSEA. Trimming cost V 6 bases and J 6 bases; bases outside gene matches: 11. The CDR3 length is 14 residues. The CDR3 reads CSVSEQGAGNGYTF. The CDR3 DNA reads TGCAGCGTCAGTGAACAGGGGGCGGGAAATGGCTACACCTTC.

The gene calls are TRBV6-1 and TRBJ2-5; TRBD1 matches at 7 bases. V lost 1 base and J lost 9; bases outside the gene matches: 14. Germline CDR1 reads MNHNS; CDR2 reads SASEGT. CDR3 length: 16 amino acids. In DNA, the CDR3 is TGTGCCAGCAGTGAAGTGTCGACAGGGTGGAAGCCCGCCCAGTACTTC. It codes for CASSEVSTGWKPAQYF.

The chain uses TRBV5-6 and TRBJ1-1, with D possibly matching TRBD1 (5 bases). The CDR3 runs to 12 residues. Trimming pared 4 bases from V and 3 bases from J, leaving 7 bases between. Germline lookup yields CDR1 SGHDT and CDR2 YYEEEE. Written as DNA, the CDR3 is TGTGCCAGCAGCCCGGGGGACACTGAAGCTTTCTTT. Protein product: CASSPGDTEAFF.

The CDR3 DNA sequence: TGTGCCAGCAGACTCGGGACAGGGGGCAATCAGCCCCAGCATTTT. Translation: CASRLGTGGNQPQHF. This sequence joins TRBV2 and TRBJ1-5; 10 bases line up with TRBD1. This CDR3 is 15 amino acids long. Germline V gives CDR1 SNHLY, CDR2 FYNNEI. The V gene end was trimmed by 6 bases and the J gene end by 2 bases; junction bases not matched to a gene: 4.

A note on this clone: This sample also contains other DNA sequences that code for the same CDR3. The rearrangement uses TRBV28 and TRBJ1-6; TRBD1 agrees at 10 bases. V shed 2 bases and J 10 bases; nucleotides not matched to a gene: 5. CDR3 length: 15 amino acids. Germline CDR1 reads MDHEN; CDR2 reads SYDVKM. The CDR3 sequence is CASSLGDRGLSPLHF. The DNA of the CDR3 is TGTGCCAGCAGTTTAGGGGACAGGGGTTTGTCACCCCTCCACTTT.

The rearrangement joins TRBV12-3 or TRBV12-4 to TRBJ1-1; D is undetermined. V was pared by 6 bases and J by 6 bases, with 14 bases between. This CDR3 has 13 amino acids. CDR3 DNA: TGTGCCAGCAGCCCAACCGGCGGCGCTGAAGCTTTCTTT. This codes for CASSPTGGAEAFF.

The CDR3 protein is CASSVEGAGASGLNEQFF. CDR3 nucleotides: TGTGCCAGCAGCGTAGAGGGTGCGGGAGCTTCGGGGTTAAATGAGCAGTTCTTC. The chain couples TRBV9 to TRBJ2-1; 7 bases match TRBD2. Germline values: CDR1 SGDLS, CDR2 YYNGEE. The CDR3 covers 18 residues. The V segment lost 0 bases and the J segment 7 bases; nucleotides outside the gene matches: 16.

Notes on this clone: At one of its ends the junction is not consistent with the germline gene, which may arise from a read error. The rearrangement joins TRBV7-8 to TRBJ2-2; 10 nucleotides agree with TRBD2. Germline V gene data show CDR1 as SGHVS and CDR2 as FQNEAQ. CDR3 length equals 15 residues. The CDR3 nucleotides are TGTGCCAGCAGCCTAGCGGGGGCCTCCACCGGGGAGCTGTTTTTT. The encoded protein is CASSLAGASTGELFF.